Given below is one T cell receptor beta chain in context. Its specificity is not known. PCR amplification relied on 60 Vbeta primers (plus 13 Jbeta primers). This table comes from immunoSEQ multiplex PCR, and its TCRdb copy is limited to in-frame clones, with some not included. The table lists 150,000 to 200,000 clones, about 84% of them singletons. This entry comes from a study of cytomegalovirus exposure and HLA in healthy donors. Study observations and caveats: TCR beta chains numbering roughly 150 were designated cytomegalovirus-associated.

Trimming left V 5 bases short and J 1 base short, with 8 bases between. The CDR3 has 13 amino acids. Germline lookup yields CDR1 MNHEY and CDR2 SVGAGI. The material sequenced was PBMCs. The chain has TRBV6-5 and TRBJ1-1; no reliable D call. This clonotype was obtained from a man aged 45-65 years in good health and CMV-seropositive. The CDR3 region has the DNA TGTGCCAGCAGTGACACTTGGAACACTGAAGCTTTCTTT. Encoded protein: CASSDTWNTEAFF.